This TCR beta chain originates from a study of blood T cell repertoires in COVID-19. The authors' processing: Quantification of nucleated cells was approximated via reference gene primer amplification. The table came from immunoSEQ multiplex PCR; TCRdb's copy has only in-frame clones and leaves some out. V and J calls and clone size are as listed in that table; D and trimming were resolved from the DNA. The sample lists approximately 220,000 clones, about 80% occurring once. J lost 3 bases, V lost 0 bases, and 8 bases had no gene match. CDR1 and CDR2 from the germline V gene are LGHDT and YNNKEL (reference sequence). The CDR3 extends over 17 amino acids.

The sample taken for sequencing was PBMCs or T cells enriched from blood (not recorded which). V is TRBV3-1 (or the pseudogene TRBV3-2) and J is TRBJ2-7, with 10 bases matching TRBD2. The clonotype comes from a woman aged 40 to 50 with acute COVID-19. CDR3 DNA: TGTGCCAGCAGCCAAGAGAGGGCGGCTAGCGGGAGCTACGAGCAGTACTTC. It yields the protein CASSQERAASGSYEQYF.